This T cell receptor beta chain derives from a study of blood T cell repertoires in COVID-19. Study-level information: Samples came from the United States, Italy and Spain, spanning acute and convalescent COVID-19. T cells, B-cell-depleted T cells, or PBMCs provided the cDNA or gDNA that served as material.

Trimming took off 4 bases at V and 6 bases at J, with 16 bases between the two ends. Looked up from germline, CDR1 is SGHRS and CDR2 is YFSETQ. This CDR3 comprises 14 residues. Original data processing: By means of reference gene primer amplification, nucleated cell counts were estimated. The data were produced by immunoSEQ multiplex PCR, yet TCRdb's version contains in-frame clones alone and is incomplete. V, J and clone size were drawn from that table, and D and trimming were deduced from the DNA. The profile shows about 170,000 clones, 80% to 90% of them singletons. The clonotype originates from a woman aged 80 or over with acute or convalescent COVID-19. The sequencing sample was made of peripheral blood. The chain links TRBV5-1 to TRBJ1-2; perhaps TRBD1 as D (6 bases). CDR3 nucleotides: TGCGCCAGCAGCCCGGCACAGGGAGATAATGGCTACACCTTC. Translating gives CASSPAQGDNGYTF. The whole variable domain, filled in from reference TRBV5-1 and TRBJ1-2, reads KAGVTQTPRYLIKTRGQQVTLSCSPISGHRSVSWYQQTPGQGLQFLFEYFSETQRNKGNFPGRFSGRQFSNSRSEMNVSTLELGDSALYLCASSPAQGDNGYTFGSGTRLTVV.